This is a list of T cell receptor beta chains from one sample in a study of regulatory T cells in long-lasting Graves disease. From the multiplex PCR reads, TCRdb called clonotypes with MiXCR, one entry per CDR3 protein. The data show roughly 360,000 distinct CDR3 sequences, roughly 24% seen once. The source was peripheral blood mononuclear cells (PBMCs), collected when the disease was refractory, from a patient treated with antithyroid drugs. Receptor source: a woman aged 40 to 49 with Graves disease. Each CDR3 is given with its conserved first and last residue. Fields, in order: clone size, J gene, D gene, V gene, CDR3 DNA, CDR3 protein. The D gene is left open where the match is weak. Clone size, where shown, is once, few, many, or a class for clones that have expanded.

>many|TRBJ2-7|TRBD1|TRBV28
TGTGCCAGCAGGAACAACCCGGGACAGGGGGGATACGAGCAGTACTTC
CASRNNPGQGGYEQYF
>many|TRBJ1-4|TRBD1|TRBV28
TGTGCCAGCAGTTCCGGGACAGGGGGCCTCATTTCCAAACTGTTTTTT
CASSSGTGGLISKLFF
>few|TRBJ2-5|NA|TRBV19
TGTGCCAGTAGTCCGGGACCAAACCATCAAGAGACCCAGTACTTC
CASSPGPNHQETQYF
>NA|TRBJ2-3|NA|TRBV20-1
TGCAGTGCTAGAGACTTTAGCGGACCTTATTATAGCACAGATACGCAGTATTTT
CSARDFSGPYYSTDTQYF
>many|TRBJ2-7|TRBD1|TRBV20-1
TGCAGTGCTCCCGATCCCACAGGGGGCTACGAGCAGTACTTC
CSAPDPTGGYEQYF
>NA|TRBJ2-1|NA|TRBV28
TGTGCCAGCGGAGGGGGGCTCTCAAGCTCCTACAATGAGCAGTTCTTC
CASGGGLSSSYNEQFF
>many|TRBJ2-2|NA|TRBV28
TGTGCCAGCAGTTCGGGACTCCGCAAGAACACCGGGGAGCTGTTTTTT
CASSSGLRKNTGELFF
>many|TRBJ1-2|NA|TRBV11-2
TGTGCCAGCAGCTTAGGGATCTCCCTAGCCCCTGGCTACACCTTC
CASSLGISLAPGYTF
>many|TRBJ1-6|TRBD1|TRBV2
TGTGCCAGCGTAGCCGAGGGACAGGCTTATAATTCACCCCTCCACTTT
CASVAEGQAYNSPLHF
>NA|TRBJ2-4|TRBD1|TRBV28
TGTGCCAGCTCCCAACGTGCCCCGGGACAGACCAAAAACATTCAGTACTTC
CASSQRAPGQTKNIQYF
>few|TRBJ2-2|TRBD1|TRBV9
TGTGCCAGCAGCGTGAGGACAGGAAACACCGGGGAGCTGTTTTTT
CASSVRTGNTGELFF
>many|TRBJ1-1|NA|TRBV19
TGTGCCAGTAGGGAGGGTCTAGAAGCTTTCTTT
CASREGLEAFF
>many|TRBJ1-1|NA|TRBV28
TGTGCCAGCAGTTTATACATCAACTCCGATACGAACACTGAAGCTTTCTTT
CASSLYINSDTNTEAFF
>many|TRBJ1-1|NA|TRBV11-2
TGTGCCAGCAGCTTCAAGCGCATATACACTGAAGCTTTCTTT
CASSFKRIYTEAFF
>NA|TRBJ2-1|NA|TRBV20-1
TGCAGTGCTAGGGGGAATGTATGGGATGAGCAGTTCTTC
CSARGNVWDEQFF
>NA|TRBJ1-1|NA|TRBV5-1
TGCGCCAGCAGCTTGGACAGACGGGTCAACACTGAAGCTTTCTTT
CASSLDRRVNTEAFF
>NA|TRBJ1-2|NA|TRBV6-5
TGTGCCAGCAGTTACTCAACGACAGCAGGTTGGGGCTACACCTTC
CASSYSTTAGWGYTF